This is a list of T cell receptor beta chains from one sample in a study of CD8+ T cells in alopecia areata. The repertoire was sequenced with immunoSEQ multiplex PCR; TCRdb's copy has only in-frame clones and lacks some. Among thousands of clones listed, less than 80% were seen once. The starting material was skin, obtained at week 24, from a patient treated with tofacitinib. All receptors derive from a human donor with alopecia areata. Both conserved end residues are part of each CDR3. The D gene is left open where the match is weak. Clone size appears in some rows only: once, few, many, or a class for an expanded clone.

.	.	TRBV4-1	TRBJ1-1	CASSPSGGEAFF	TGCGCCAGCAGCCCCTCGGGGGGGGAGGCTTTCTTT
.	TRBD1	TRBV5-1	TRBJ2-3	CASTQLMTGGIIPDTQYF	TGCGCCAGCACCCAACTTATGACAGGGGGAATAATTCCAGATACGCAGTATTTT
.	.	TRBV29-1	TRBJ2-1	CSVEGLDEQFF	TGCAGCGTTGAGGGGTTAGATGAGCAGTTCTTC
.	.	TRBV2	TRBJ2-7	CASSVGYEQYF	TGTGCCAGCTCTGTAGGGTACGAGCAGTACTTC
.	.	TRBV18	TRBJ2-7	CASSPRGTRGEQYF	TGTGCCAGCTCACCACGGGGTACCAGGGGCGAGCAGTACTTC
.	.	TRBV4-3	TRBJ1-5	CASSQAVGSNQPQHF	TGCGCCAGCAGCCAAGCGGTGGGGAGCAATCAGCCCCAGCATTTT
.	TRBD1	TRBV15	TRBJ2-1	CATSRGQGAYNEQFF	TGTGCCACCAGCAGAGGACAGGGGGCGTACAATGAGCAGTTCTTC
few	.	TRBV5-1	TRBJ2-5	CASIGNGETQYF	TGCGCCAGCATTGGGAACGGGGAGACCCAGTACTTC
once	.	TRBV11-2	TRBJ2-7	CASSLYSGGLFEQYF	TGTGCCAGCAGCTTATATAGCGGTGGGCTTTTCGAGCAGTACTTC
.	TRBD1	TRBV29-1	TRBJ1-2	CSGQGGDYGYTF	TGCAGCGGACAGGGGGGTGACTATGGCTACACCTTC
.	.	TRBV5-5	TRBJ1-5	CASSLGGQSNQPQHF	TGTGCCAGCAGCTTGGGTGGACAGTCCAATCAGCCCCAGCATTTT
few	.	TRBV7-6	TRBJ2-5	CASSPRPQETQYF	TGTGCCAGCAGCCCGCGGCCACAAGAGACCCAGTACTTC
.	TRBD2	TRBV5-8	TRBJ2-1	CASSYPALAGGPSYNEQFF	TGTGCCAGCAGCTACCCGGCTCTAGCGGGGGGCCCCTCCTACAATGAGCAGTTCTTC
.	.	TRBV2	TRBJ2-3	CASRTREATDTQYF	TGTGCCAGCAGGACCAGGGAGGCCACAGATACGCAGTATTTT
.	TRBD2	TRBV5-1	TRBJ2-2	CASSTGLAGGTQATGGELFF	TGCGCCAGCAGCACAGGACTAGCGGGGGGGACGCAGGCCACCGGAGGGGAGCTGTTTTTT
.	TRBD1	TRBV6-5	TRBJ1-6	CASSYSPRGDSPLHF	TGTGCCAGCAGTTACTCGCCCAGGGGGGATTCACCCCTCCACTTT
.	.	TRBV29-1	TRBJ2-7	CSVGIGEQYF	TGCAGCGTGGGCATAGGCGAGCAGTACTTC
.	.	TRBV2	TRBJ1-5	CASSEEGRGGGNQPQHF	TGTGCCAGCAGTGAAGAAGGGAGGGGCGGGGGCAATCAGCCCCAGCATTTT
.	TRBD1	TRBV6-5	TRBJ2-2	CASSRQGVNLGELFF	TGTGCCAGCAGTCGACAGGGAGTTAACTTGGGGGAGCTGTTTTTT
.	.	TRBV14	TRBJ1-2	CASSQLADYGYTF	TGTGCCAGCAGCCAATTGGCAGACTATGGCTACACCTTC
once	TRBD1	TRBV9	TRBJ2-3	CASSVGTGLSTDTQYF	TGTGCCAGCAGCGTAGGGACAGGTCTTAGCACAGATACGCAGTATTTT
.	TRBD1	TRBV10-3	TRBJ1-2	CAISPSGGDEGYYGYTF	TGTGCCATCAGTCCCTCAGGGGGCGACGAAGGTTACTATGGCTACACCTTC
few	.	TRBV7-9	TRBJ1-2	CASSYLAGEMGVIGYGYTF	TGTGCCAGCAGCTACTTAGCCGGGGAGATGGGTGTGATTGGCTATGGCTACACCTTC
.	.	TRBV7-2	TRBJ2-3	CASSSGDRSGTDTQYF	TGTGCCAGCAGCTCGGGGGACCGTTCTGGGACGGATACGCAGTATTTT
.	TRBD2	TRBV9	TRBJ2-7	CASSPETSGARRWRYEQYF	TGTGCCAGCAGCCCAGAGACTAGCGGGGCCCGCCGGTGGAGGTACGAGCAGTACTTC
.	.	TRBV7-9	TRBJ2-2	CASSLEVEAGELFF	TGTGCCAGCAGCTTAGAAGTGGAGGCCGGGGAGCTGTTTTTT
.	.	TRBV7-8	TRBJ2-5	CASSGGRETQYF	TGTGCCAGCAGTGGGGGGAGGGAGACCCAGTACTTC
once	TRBD1	TRBV10-3	TRBJ2-3	CAISDRRQGARNTQYF	TGTGCCATCAGTGACCGTCGACAGGGGGCGAGGAATACGCAGTATTTT
once	.	TRBV11-3	TRBJ1-1	CASRNKGHTEAFF	TGTGCCAGCAGAAATAAGGGCCACACTGAAGCTTTCTTT
.	.	TRBV11-1	TRBJ1-6	CASSLVRDSPLHF	TGTGCCAGCAGCTTAGTTAGAGACTCACCCCTCCACTTT
.	.	TRBV9	TRBJ1-2	CASSVSGGGYTF	TGTGCCAGCAGCGTCTCCGGGGGCGGCTACACCTTC
.	TRBD1	TRBV5-4	TRBJ1-5	CASSLQGRDQPQHF	TGTGCCAGCAGCTTACAGGGGAGAGATCAGCCCCAGCATTTT
.	TRBD1	TRBV29-1	TRBJ1-2	CSVVGGRLPNYGYTF	TGCAGCGTTGTAGGGGGCAGGCTTCCTAACTATGGCTACACCTTC
.	.	TRBV5-1	TRBJ2-2	CASSEQPDGAGELFF	TGCGCCAGCAGCGAGCAGCCGGACGGAGCCGGGGAGCTGTTTTTT
.	TRBD2	TRBV11-1	TRBJ2-1	CASAGGGADSEQFF	TGTGCCAGCGCGGGGGGCGGGGCGGACTCTGAGCAGTTCTTC
.	.	TRBV4-1	TRBJ2-2	CASSRIDFGGLSTGELFF	TGCGCCAGCAGCCGCATCGATTTTGGGGGTTTGAGCACCGGGGAGCTGTTTTTT
.	TRBD2	TRBV2	TRBJ2-1	CASKAGDLSYNEQFF	TGTGCCAGCAAGGCGGGGGACCTCTCCTACAATGAGCAGTTCTTC
.	.	TRBV11-2	TRBJ1-1	CASSLGWTGTEAFF	TGTGCCAGCAGCTTAGGCTGGACGGGCACTGAAGCTTTCTTT
.	.	TRBV5-1	TRBJ2-2	CASSGHRTTNTGELFF	TGTGCCAGCAGCGGACACCGTACCACGAACACCGGGGAGCTGTTTTTT
.	.	TRBV23-1	TRBJ2-4	CASSQRKAKNIQYF	TGCGCCAGCAGTCAACGGAAGGCCAAAAACATTCAGTACTTC
.	.	TRBV29-1	TRBJ2-7	CSVDGLGGINSYEQYF	TGCAGCGTTGACGGGCTCGGGGGAATCAACTCCTACGAGCAGTACTTC
.	.	TRBV6-4	TRBJ2-6	CASSDKSGANVLTF	TGTGCCAGCAGTGACAAATCTGGGGCCAACGTCCTGACTTTC
.	.	TRBV5-1	TRBJ2-1	CASSLGASEQFF	TGCGCCAGCAGCTTGGGTGCCAGTGAGCAGTTCTTC
few	.	TRBV30	TRBJ2-7	CAWSVGYEQYF	TGTGCCTGGAGTGTAGGATACGAGCAGTACTTC
.	.	TRBV28	TRBJ1-1	CASSWTPVDGEAFF	TGTGCCAGCAGCTGGACCCCCGTCGACGGTGAAGCTTTCTTT
.	.	TRBV28	TRBJ2-7	CASSSQGAEAYEQYF	TGTGCCAGCAGTTCTCAAGGGGCGGAAGCCTACGAGCAGTACTTC
.	.	TRBV6-1	TRBJ1-4	CASSPSRATNEKLFF	TGTGCCAGCAGTCCAAGTCGAGCAACTAATGAAAAACTGTTTTTT
few	TRBD2	TRBV2	TRBJ2-3	CASPGLAVRSTDTQYF	TGTGCCAGCCCCGGACTAGCGGTGAGATCCACAGATACGCAGTATTTT
.	TRBD1	TRBV5-6	TRBJ2-7	CASSLWWGQGAYEQYF	TGTGCCAGCAGCCTATGGTGGGGACAGGGGGCTTACGAGCAGTACTTC
.	.	TRBV6-5	TRBJ2-7	CASSYSSRDPYEQYF	TGTGCCAGCAGTTACTCCAGTCGAGACCCCTACGAGCAGTACTTC
.	.	TRBV11-3	TRBJ2-3	CASSSRIGTDTQYF	TGTGCCAGCAGCTCTAGAATCGGCACAGATACGCAGTATTTT